Included here is one T cell receptor (beta chain) sequence, with context. The antigen is undetermined. The sample is drawn from a study of T cell repertoires in cytomegalovirus infection. About the research overall: The authors relied on CMV epitopes, both recently identified HLA-C-restricted and well-studied HLA-B-restricted. Both CMV infection and a matching HLA type were indicated by public TCR beta signatures.

Trimming took 7 bases from V and 5 from J, leaving 14 bases between them. This CDR3 comprises 13 residues. The germline V gene encodes CDR1 LNHDA and CDR2 SQIVND (reference sequence). Study-wide results and caveats: Carriers of CMV and the relevant HLA type were discriminated by public TCR beta frequency. HLA-C-restricted CMV clonotypes gave the most frequent clonotype in two of eight donors.

TCRdb itself ran the reads through MiXCR, one entry per CDR3 protein. In the table there are under 95,000 distinct CDR3 sequences, approximately 43% of which are singletons. The rearrangement joins TRBV19 to TRBJ1-1; D call uncertain. Specimen: CD8+ T cells from cultured PBMCs, collected from culture after CMV antigen stimulation. This sequence originates from a human donor in good health (CMV status not recorded). Some clones in this sample may be carry-over from other donors' samples. DNA of the CDR3: TGTGCCAGTATGGCCCAAATAGGGACTGAAGCTTTCTTT. Protein sequence: CASMAQIGTEAFF.